These 2 T cell receptor beta chains were all obtained from the same sample, sequenced in a study of OX40 agonist ivuxolimab in advanced cancers. Clones were sequenced by immunoSEQ multiplex PCR, and TCRdb holds only the in-frame ones, with some missing. The sample contains approximately 38,000 clones, 83% of which appear only once. Sample: CD4+ or CD8+ T cells sorted from blood, taken in a trial of the OX40 agonist ivuxolimab. These receptors were collected from an adult with an advanced solid tumor such as melanoma, head and neck, liver or kidney cancer.

The genes are TRBV7-9 and TRBJ2-1, with TRBD2 as a possible D gene (7 bases). V was trimmed by 2 bases and J by 5 bases, leaving 13 bases between them. The CDR3 covers 15 residues. Germline values: CDR1 SEHNR, CDR2 FQNEAQ (reference sequence). The CDR3 DNA is TGTGCCAGCAGCTTACGGGGGGCCCGCGACAATGAGCAGTTCTTC. This gives the protein CASSLRGARDNEQFF.

This clone was counted a few times. The chain combines TRBV4-1 with TRBJ1-4, with 7 bases that match TRBD1. Trimming removed 4 bases from V and 6 bases from J; junction bases left unmatched: 8. Germline CDR1 is MGHRA and CDR2 is YSYEKL. CDR3 length: 15 amino acids. The DNA for the CDR3 is TGCGCCAGCAGCCTAGCGGGACAGTCGGATGAAAAACTGTTTTTT. Residues: CASSLAGQSDEKLFF.